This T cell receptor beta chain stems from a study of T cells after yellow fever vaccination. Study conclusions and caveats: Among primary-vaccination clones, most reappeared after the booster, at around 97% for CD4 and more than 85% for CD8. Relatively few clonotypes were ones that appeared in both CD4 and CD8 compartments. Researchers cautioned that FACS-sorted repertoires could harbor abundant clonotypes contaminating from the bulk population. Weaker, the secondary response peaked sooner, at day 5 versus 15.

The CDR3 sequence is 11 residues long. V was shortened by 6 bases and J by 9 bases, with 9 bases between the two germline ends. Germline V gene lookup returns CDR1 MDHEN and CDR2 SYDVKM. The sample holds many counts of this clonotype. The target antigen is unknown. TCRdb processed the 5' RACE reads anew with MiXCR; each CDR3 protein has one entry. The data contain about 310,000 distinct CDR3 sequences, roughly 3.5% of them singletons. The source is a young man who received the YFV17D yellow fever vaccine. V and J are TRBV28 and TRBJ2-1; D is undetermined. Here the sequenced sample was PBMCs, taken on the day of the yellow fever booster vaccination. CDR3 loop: CASRGFVEQFF. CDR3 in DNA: TGTGCCAGCAGAGGGTTTGTTGAGCAGTTCTTC.